This T cell receptor beta chain is from a study of T cell responses to AZD1222 COVID-19 vaccine. Looked up from germline, CDR1 is GTSNPN and CDR2 is SVGIG (reference sequence). CDR3 length: 14 residues. The V end was cut by 1 base, the J end by 6 bases, with 16 bases between. Produced via immunoSEQ multiplex PCR; TCRdb's table is partial and in-frame only. Seen here are 100,000 to 130,000 clones, roughly 87% observed once, and the top ten hold around 4.5%. This sequence joins TRBV30 and TRBJ2-7; no definite D call. The origin of this receptor is an adult in good health. Material: peripheral blood, obtained on day 0 of AZD1222 vaccination. The CDR3 protein is CAWSGILRGSEQYF. For the CDR3, the DNA is TGTGCCTGGAGTGGCATTTTGCGCGGATCCGAGCAGTACTTC.